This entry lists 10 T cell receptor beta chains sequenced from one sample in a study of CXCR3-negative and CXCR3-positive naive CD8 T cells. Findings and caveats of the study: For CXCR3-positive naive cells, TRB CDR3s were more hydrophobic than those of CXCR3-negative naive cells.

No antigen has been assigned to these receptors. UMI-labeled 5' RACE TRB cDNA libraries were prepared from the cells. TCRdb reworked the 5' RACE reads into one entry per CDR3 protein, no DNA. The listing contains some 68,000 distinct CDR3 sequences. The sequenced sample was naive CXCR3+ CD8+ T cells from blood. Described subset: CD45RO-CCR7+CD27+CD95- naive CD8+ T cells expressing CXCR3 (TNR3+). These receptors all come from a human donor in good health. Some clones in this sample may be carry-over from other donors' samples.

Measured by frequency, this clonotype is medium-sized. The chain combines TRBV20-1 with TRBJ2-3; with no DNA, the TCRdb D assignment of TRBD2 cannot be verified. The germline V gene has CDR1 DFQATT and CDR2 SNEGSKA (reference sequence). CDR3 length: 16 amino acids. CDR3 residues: CSAIPLAGGPTDTQYF.

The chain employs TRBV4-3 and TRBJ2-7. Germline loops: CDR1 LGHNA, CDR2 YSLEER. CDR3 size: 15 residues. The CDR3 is CASSQGSMSGYEQYF.

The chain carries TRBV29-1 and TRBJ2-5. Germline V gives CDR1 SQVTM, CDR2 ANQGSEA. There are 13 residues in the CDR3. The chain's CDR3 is CSVEVPLQETQYF.

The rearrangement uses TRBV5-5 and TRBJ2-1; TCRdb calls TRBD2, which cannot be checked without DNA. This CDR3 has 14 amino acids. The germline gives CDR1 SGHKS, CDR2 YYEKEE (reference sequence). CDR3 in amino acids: CASSLVGQGHEQFF.

CDR3 protein: CASSFDSYEQYF. The chain employs TRBV7-9 and TRBJ2-7. CDR3 length: 12 amino acids. Per germline, CDR1 SEHNR and CDR2 FQNEAQ (reference sequence).

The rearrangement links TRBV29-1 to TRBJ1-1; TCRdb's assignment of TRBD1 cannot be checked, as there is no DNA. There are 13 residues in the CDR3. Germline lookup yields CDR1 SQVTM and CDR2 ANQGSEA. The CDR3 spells CSVGQGAGTEAFF.

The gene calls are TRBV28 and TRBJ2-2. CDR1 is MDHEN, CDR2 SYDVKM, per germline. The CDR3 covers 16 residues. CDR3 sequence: CASSPQHAANTGELFF.

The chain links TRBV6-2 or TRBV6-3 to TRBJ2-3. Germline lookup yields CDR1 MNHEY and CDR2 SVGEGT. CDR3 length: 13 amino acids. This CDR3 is CASSYHEADTQYF.

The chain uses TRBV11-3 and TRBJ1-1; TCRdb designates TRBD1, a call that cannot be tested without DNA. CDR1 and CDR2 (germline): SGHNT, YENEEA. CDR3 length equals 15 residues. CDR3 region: CASSAPGGMNTEAFF.

The chain's CDR3 is CASRGRNTEAFF. The chain employs TRBV10-2 and TRBJ1-1. This CDR3 has 12 amino acids. Per the germline V gene, CDR1 is WSHSY and CDR2 is SAAADI.